Described below is a single TCR beta chain sequence and its context. This sample was taken from a study of T cell changes during pregnancy in multiple sclerosis. Sequenced by immunoSEQ multiplex PCR; TCRdb stores in-frame clones only, minus some. The sample carries about 99,000 clones, roughly 92% recorded once. The germline CDR1 and CDR2 sequences are LNHNV and YYDKDF (reference sequence). The CDR3 covers 11 residues. Trimming left V 5 bases short and J 7 bases short, with 9 bases between. The receptor's source is a female donor with multiple sclerosis, enrolled in a pregnancy study. The input for sequencing was peripheral blood, taken after pregnancy. The V call is TRBV15, the J call TRBJ2-7, with D possibly matching TRBD2 (6 bases). The CDR3 DNA is TGTGCCACCAGCCCCGGGGGAGAGCAGTACTTC. It encodes CATSPGGEQYF.